Shown below are 9 T cell receptor beta chains from a single sample sequenced in a study of blood T cell repertoires in COVID-19 (dated by TCRdb to about 2020). Preparation of the library involved the immunoSEQ multiplex PCR assay. Not all clones reach the TCRdb copy of this immuneACCESS table, which keeps in-frame sequences only. Checked studies attribute under half of the gap to unresolved V genes and leave the rest unexplained. The sample yields 240,000 or so clones; approximately 78% were counted once. The ten largest clones represent around 12% of the sample. Sequencing was carried out using peripheral blood. The receptors were sampled from a woman in her fifties or sixties with active or convalescent COVID-19.

J is TRBJ1-4 and V is TRBV4-1; TRBD1 matches 10 bases. The CDR3 totals 17 residues. Germline values: CDR1 MGHRA, CDR2 YSYEKL. The trim removed 2 bases at V and 5 bases at J, leaving 8 bases unmatched. In DNA, the CDR3 is TGCGCCAGCAGCCAAAGGGCGCCGGGACAGGGGAATGAAAAACTGTTTTTT. Translation gives CASSQRAPGQGNEKLFF.

This clone has a single count. This chain links TRBV3-1 (or the pseudogene TRBV3-2) with TRBJ2-1; 7 positions agree with TRBD2. The CDR3 totals 15 residues. From germline, CDR1 is LGHDT and CDR2 YNNKEL (reference sequence). The trim removed 4 bases at V and 6 bases at J, leaving 9 bases unmatched. This CDR3 reads CASSLKGGASNEQFF. DNA of the CDR3: TGTGCCAGCAGCCTAAAGGGAGGGGCCTCCAATGAGCAGTTCTTC.

This clone was observed a few times. The chain carries TRBV30 and TRBJ1-2; 8 bases line up with TRBD1. V was clipped by 5 bases and J by 4 bases; unmatched bases: 6. The CDR3 loop spans 13 amino acids. The germline CDR1 and CDR2 sequences are GTSNPN and SVGIG (reference sequence). CDR3 bases: TGTGCCTGGCGGGTGACAGGGGCCTATGGCTACACCTTC. Its protein product is CAWRVTGAYGYTF.

The chain uses TRBV30 and TRBJ1-1; a weak D match, TRBD1 (6 bases). Per germline, CDR1 GTSNPN and CDR2 SVGIG (reference sequence). The CDR3 spans 14 residues. V shed 1 base and J shed 4 bases, with 13 bases lying between them. The CDR3 DNA is TGTGCCTGGAGTGCCAACAACAGGGCCACTGAAGCTTTCTTT. Protein product: CAWSANNRATEAFF.

This chain uses TRBV5-1 with TRBJ1-2; the match to TRBD1 covers 9 bases. The germline V gene encodes CDR1 SGHRS and CDR2 YFSETQ. The J segment lost 6 bases and the V segment lost 1 base, leaving 7 bases of the junction unmatched. This CDR3 has 15 amino acids. Here the CDR3 DNA reads TGCGCCAGCAGCTTGATGCCGGGACAGGGTCATGGCTACACCTTC. Its protein product is CASSLMPGQGHGYTF.

A word on this clone: Distinct nucleotide sequences in the sample also encode this CDR3. The rearrangement links TRBV11-2 to TRBJ2-1; 8 bases align to TRBD2. Per the germline V gene, CDR1 is SGHAT and CDR2 is FQNNGV. J lost 4 bases, V lost 1 base, and 3 bases had no gene match. The length of the CDR3 is 15 residues. The CDR3 DNA follows: TGTGCCAGCAGCTTAGGGCTAGCGGGTTACAATGAGCAGTTCTTC. Amino acids: CASSLGLAGYNEQFF.

To note about this clone: The sample has other DNA sequences that encode this CDR3 too. The CDR3 is CASNGGGARNEQFF. The CDR3 DNA sequence: TGTGCCAGCAACGGCGGGGGGGCGAGGAATGAGCAGTTCTTC. The chain uses TRBV2 and TRBJ2-1; TRBD2 agrees at 9 bases. V was clipped by 7 bases and J by 7 bases; unmatched bases: 8. There are 14 residues in the CDR3. Germline V CDR1 and CDR2: SNHLY, FYNNEI.

The V call is TRBV10-3, the J call TRBJ2-7; D is uncertain. The CDR3 totals 12 residues. V was trimmed by 8 bases and J by 2 bases, leaving 10 bases between them. The germline CDR1 and CDR2 sequences are ENHRY and SYGVKD. CDR3 sequence reads: CAIGLSTYEQYF. The CDR3 DNA reads as TGTGCCATCGGTCTCAGTACCTACGAGCAGTACTTC.

The V and J genes are TRBV7-3 and TRBJ1-1, with D possibly matching TRBD1 (5 bases). Germline lookup yields CDR1 SGHTA and CDR2 FQGTGA. Trimming stripped 2 bases from V and 0 bases from J, with 13 bases between. The CDR3 covers 16 residues. DNA of the CDR3: TGTGCCAGCAGCTTACATCCCGGGGGGTTGAACACTGAAGCTTTCTTT. Protein: CASSLHPGGLNTEAFF.